This TCR beta chain was obtained from a study of T cells in Graves' hyperthyroidism and ophthalmopathy. General observations from the study: Most clonotypes expanded in thyroid above 0.001 were likewise present in blood.

Comment on this clonotype: No antigen is known for it.

V was trimmed by 6 bases and J by 0 bases, leaving 9 bases between them. This CDR3 has 15 amino acids. Amplified TCR beta CDR3 regions derived from RNA transcripts. The HTBI set primed first-round TCR CDR3 RT-PCR. One entry per CDR3 protein, called by TCRdb with MiXCR from the multiplex PCR reads. The sample has some 490,000 distinct CDR3 sequences; around 16% are singletons. Sequenced: blood. The clonotype was recovered from a woman aged 30 to 39 with Graves' ophthalmopathy. The rearrangement uses TRBV12-3 or TRBV12-4 and TRBJ1-6; D might be TRBD1 (6 bases). The CDR3 DNA is TGTGCCAGCAGAGACAGGAGCTCCTATAATTCACCCCTCCACTTT. Translating it yields CASRDRSSYNSPLHF.